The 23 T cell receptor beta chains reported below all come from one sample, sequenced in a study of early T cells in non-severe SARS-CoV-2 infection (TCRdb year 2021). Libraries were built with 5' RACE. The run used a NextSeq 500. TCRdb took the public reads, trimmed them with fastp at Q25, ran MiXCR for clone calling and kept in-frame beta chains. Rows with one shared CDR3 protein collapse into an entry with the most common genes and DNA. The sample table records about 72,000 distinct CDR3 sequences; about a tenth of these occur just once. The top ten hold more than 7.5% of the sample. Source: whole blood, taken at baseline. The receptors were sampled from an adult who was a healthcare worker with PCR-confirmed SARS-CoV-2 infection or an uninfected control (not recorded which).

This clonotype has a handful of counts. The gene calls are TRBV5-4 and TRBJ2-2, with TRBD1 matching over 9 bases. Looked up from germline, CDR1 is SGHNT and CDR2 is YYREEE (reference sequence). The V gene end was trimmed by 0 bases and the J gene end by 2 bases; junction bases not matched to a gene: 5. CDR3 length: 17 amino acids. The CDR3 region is CASSLAMGQGNTGELFF. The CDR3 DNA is TGTGCCAGCAGCTTGGCAATGGGACAGGGAAACACCGGGGAGCTGTTTTTT.

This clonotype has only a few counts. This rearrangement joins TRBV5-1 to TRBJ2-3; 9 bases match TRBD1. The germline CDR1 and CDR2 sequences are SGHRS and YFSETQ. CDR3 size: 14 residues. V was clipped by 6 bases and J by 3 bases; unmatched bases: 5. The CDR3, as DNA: TGCGCCAGCACACAGGGGGCTCGTACAGATACGCAGTATTTT. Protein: CASTQGARTDTQYF.

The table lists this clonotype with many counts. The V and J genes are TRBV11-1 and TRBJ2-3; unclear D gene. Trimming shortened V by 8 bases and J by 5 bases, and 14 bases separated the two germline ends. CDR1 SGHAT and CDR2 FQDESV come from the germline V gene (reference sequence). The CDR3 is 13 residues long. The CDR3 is CASSGGQKDTQYF. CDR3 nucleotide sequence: TGTGCCAGCTCCGGTGGTCAAAAAGATACGCAGTATTTT.

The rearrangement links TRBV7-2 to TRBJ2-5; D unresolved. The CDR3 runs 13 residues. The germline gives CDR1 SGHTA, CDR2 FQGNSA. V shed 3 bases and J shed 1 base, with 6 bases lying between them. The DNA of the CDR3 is TGTGCCAGCAGCTTGATGAGCCAAGAGACCCAGTACTTC. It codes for CASSLMSQETQYF.

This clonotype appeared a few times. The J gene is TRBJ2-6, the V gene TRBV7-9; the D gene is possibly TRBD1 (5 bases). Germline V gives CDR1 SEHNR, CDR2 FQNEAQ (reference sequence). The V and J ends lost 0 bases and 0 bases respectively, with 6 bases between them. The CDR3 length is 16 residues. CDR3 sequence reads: CASSLAQGSGANVLTF. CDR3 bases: TGTGCCAGCAGCTTAGCCCAGGGCTCTGGGGCCAACGTCCTGACTTTC.

Written as DNA, the CDR3 is TGTGCCAGCAGTTTTAAAACCACTGAAGCTTTCTTT. Translation: CASSFKTTEAFF. The V call is TRBV12-3 or TRBV12-4, the J call TRBJ1-1; the D is unclear. The CDR3 loop spans 12 amino acids. V shed 3 bases and J shed 4 bases, with 6 bases lying between them.

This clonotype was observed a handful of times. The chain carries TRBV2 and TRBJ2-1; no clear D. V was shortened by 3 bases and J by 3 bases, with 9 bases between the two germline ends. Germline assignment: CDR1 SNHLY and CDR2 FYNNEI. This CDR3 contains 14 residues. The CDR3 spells CASSEGEFYNEQFF. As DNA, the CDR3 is TGTGCCAGCAGTGAGGGTGAATTCTACAATGAGCAGTTCTTC.

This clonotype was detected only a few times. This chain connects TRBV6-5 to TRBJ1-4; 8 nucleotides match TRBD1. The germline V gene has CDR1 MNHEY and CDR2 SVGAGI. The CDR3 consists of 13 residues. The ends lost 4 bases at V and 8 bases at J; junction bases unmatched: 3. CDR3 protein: CASSSQGGEKLFF. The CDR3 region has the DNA TGTGCCAGCAGTTCACAGGGGGGGGAAAAACTGTTTTTT.

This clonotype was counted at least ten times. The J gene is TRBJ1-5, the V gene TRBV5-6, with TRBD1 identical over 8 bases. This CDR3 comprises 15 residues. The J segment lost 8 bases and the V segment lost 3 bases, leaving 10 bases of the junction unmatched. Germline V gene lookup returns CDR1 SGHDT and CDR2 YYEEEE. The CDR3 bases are TGTGCCAGCAGCTCCCACAGGGGGGATTGGGAGCCCCAGCATTTT. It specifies CASSSHRGDWEPQHF.

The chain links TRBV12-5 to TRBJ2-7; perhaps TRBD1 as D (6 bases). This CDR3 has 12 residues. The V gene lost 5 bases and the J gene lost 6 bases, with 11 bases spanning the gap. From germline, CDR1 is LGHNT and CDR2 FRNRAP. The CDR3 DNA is TGTGCTAGTGGTGTACAGGGCTCCGAGCAGTACTTC. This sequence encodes CASGVQGSEQYF.

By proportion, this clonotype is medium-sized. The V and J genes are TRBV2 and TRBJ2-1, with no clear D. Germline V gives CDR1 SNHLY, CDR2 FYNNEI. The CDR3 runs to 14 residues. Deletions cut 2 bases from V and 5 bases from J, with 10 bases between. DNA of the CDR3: TGTGCCAGCAGTGAAAGACGCCCGGACAATGAGCAGTTCTTC. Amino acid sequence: CASSERRPDNEQFF.

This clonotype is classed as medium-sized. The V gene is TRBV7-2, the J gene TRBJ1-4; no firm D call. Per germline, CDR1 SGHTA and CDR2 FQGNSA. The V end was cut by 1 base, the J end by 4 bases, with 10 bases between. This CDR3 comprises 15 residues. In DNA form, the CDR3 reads TGTGCCAGCAGCTTAGTCAGAGGAATTAATGAAAAACTGTTTTTT. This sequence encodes CASSLVRGINEKLFF.

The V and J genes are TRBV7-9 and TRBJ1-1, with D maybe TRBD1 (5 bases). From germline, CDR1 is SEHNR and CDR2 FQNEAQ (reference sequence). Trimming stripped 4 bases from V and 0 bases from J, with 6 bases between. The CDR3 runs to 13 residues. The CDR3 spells CASSWDLNTEAFF. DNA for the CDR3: TGTGCCAGCAGCTGGGACCTGAACACTGAAGCTTTCTTT. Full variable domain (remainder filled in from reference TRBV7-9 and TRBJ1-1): DTGVSQNPRHKITKRGQNVTFRCDPISEHNRLYWYRQTLGQGPEFLTYFQNEAQLEKSRLLSDRFSAERPKGSFSTLEIQRTEQGDSAMYLCASSWDLNTEAFFGQGTRLTVV.

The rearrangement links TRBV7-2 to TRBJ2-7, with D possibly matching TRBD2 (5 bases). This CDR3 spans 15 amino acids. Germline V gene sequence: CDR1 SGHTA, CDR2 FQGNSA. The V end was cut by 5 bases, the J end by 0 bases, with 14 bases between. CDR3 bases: TGTGCCAGCAGCACATCTTTGGGGAGCTCCTACGAGCAGTACTTC. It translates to CASSTSLGSSYEQYF.

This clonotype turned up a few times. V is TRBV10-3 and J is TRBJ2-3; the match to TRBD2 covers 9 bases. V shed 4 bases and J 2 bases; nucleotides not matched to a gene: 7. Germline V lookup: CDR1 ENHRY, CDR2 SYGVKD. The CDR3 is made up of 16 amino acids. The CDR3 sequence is CAISALLAGITDTQYF. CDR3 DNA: TGTGCCATCAGTGCACTTCTAGCGGGGATCACAGATACGCAGTATTTT.

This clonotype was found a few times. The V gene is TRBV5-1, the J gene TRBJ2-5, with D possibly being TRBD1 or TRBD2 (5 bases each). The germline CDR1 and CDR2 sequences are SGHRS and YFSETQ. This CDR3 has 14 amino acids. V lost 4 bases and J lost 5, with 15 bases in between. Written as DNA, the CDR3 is TGCGCCAGCAGCACGGGACCCGATGGGGAGACCCAGTACTTC. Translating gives CASSTGPDGETQYF.

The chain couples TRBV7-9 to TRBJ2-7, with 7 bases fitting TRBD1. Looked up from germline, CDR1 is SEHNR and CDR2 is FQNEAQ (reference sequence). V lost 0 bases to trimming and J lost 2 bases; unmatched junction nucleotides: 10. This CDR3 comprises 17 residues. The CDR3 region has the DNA TGTGCCAGCAGCTTAGCGGTACTACAGGGGAGCCCCTACGAGCAGTACTTC. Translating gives CASSLAVLQGSPYEQYF.

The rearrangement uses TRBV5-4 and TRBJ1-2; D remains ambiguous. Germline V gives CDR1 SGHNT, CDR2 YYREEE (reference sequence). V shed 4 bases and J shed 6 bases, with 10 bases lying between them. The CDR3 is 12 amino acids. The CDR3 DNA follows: TGTGCCAGCAGCGAGCTAAATCATGGCTACACCTTC. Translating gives CASSELNHGYTF.

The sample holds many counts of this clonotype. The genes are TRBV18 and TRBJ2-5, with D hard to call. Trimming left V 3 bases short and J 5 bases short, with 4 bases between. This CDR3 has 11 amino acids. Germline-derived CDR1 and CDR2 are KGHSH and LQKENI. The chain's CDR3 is CASSPGETQYF. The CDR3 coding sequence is TGTGCCAGCTCACCGGGCGAGACCCAGTACTTC.

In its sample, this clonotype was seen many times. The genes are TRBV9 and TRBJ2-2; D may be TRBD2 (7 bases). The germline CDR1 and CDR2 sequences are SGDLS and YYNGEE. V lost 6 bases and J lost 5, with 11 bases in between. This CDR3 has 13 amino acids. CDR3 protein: CASTRGGTGELFF. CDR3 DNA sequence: TGTGCCAGCACCAGGGGAGGGACCGGGGAGCTGTTTTTT.

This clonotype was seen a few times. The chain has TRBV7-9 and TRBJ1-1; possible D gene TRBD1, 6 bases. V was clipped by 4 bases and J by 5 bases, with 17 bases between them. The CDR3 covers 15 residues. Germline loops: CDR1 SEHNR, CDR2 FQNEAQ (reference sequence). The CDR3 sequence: CASSSPGAGSTEAFF. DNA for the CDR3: TGTGCCAGCAGCTCCCCAGGGGCAGGGTCAACTGAAGCTTTCTTT.

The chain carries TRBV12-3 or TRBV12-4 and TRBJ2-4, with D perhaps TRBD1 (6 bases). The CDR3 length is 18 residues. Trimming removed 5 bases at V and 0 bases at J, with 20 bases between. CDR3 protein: CASSQTGFGTLAKNIQYF. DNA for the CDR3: TGTGCCAGCAGTCAGACAGGCTTCGGGACCCTAGCCAAAAACATTCAGTACTTC.

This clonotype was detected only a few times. The CDR3 protein is CASSRGGSLEQYF. The CDR3 region has the DNA TGTGCCAGCAGCAGAGGAGGTTCACTCGAGCAGTACTTC. The V and J genes are TRBV5-5 and TRBJ2-7, with D perhaps matching TRBD2 (5 bases). In germline, CDR1 is SGHKS, CDR2 YYEKEE (reference sequence). With 4 bases removed from V and 6 bases from J, the gap between germline ends came to 14 bases. The CDR3 runs 13 residues.